This T cell receptor (beta chain) appears in the sequencing data of a study of T cell changes during pregnancy in multiple sclerosis. Sequenced by immunoSEQ multiplex PCR; TCRdb stores in-frame clones only, minus some. The sample holds 60,000 to 95,000 clones; 85% to 95% are singletons and the top ten take around 0.45%. V gave up 10 bases and J gave up 5 bases; unmatched junction bases: 8. CDR1 is LNHDA, CDR2 SQIVND, per germline (reference sequence). The CDR3 is 14 amino acids. The sequence came from a female donor with multiple sclerosis, enrolled in a pregnancy study. This specimen consisted of CD4+ T cells from peripheral blood mononuclear cells, obtained before pregnancy. The chain links TRBV19 to TRBJ2-5, with 12 bases lining up with TRBD2. CDR3 nucleotide sequence: TGTGCCACCTCGACTAGCGGGAGTGGGGAGACCCAGTACTTC. This sequence encodes CATSTSGSGETQYF.